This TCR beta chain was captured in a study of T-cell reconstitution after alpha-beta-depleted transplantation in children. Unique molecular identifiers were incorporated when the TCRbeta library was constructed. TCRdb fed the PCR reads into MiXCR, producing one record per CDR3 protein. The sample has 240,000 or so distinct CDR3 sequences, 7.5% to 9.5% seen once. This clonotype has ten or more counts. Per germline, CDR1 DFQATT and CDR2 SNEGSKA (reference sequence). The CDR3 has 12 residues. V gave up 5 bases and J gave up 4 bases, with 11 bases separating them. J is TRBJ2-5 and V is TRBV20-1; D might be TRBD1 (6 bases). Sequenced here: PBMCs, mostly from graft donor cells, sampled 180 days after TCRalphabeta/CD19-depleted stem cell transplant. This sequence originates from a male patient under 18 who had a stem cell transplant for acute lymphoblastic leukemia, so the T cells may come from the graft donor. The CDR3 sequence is CSAGRGSETQYF. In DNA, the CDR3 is TGCAGTGCTGGCAGGGGTTCAGAGACCCAGTACTTC.